This TCR beta chain appears in the sequencing data of a study of OX40 agonist ivuxolimab in advanced cancers. About the study as a whole: Ivuxolimab, which targeted the costimulatory receptor OX40 (CD134), was an agonistic, fully human IgG2 monoclonal antibody. Intravenous ivuxolimab was administered to patients every 2 weeks at six dose levels: 0.01, 0.1, 0.3, 1.5, 3 and 10 mg/kg. Of the roughly 53 patients in dose escalation, about 20 had hepatocellular carcinoma, around 15 had melanoma, 9 had renal cell carcinoma and 9 had head and neck cancer. A male proportion of nearly 85% and a mean age of 60 years, ranging from 23 to 79, were recorded for the dose-escalation cohort. Peripheral TCRbeta sequencing aimed to test whether ivuxolimab altered TCR sequence diversity and caused clonal T-cell expansion. Partial responses were achieved by three dose-escalation patients, of whom one had hepatocellular carcinoma and two had cutaneous melanoma. The paper describes the monotherapy dose-escalation part (N ≈ 52 patients) of the phase I trial of ivuxolimab. Prior anti-PD-1, anti-PD-L1 or anti-CTLA-4 therapy was permitted, and checkpoint inhibitors had been received by roughly two fifths of dose-escalation patients.

Study-wide conclusions, independent of this receptor: Which antigens the clonally expanded peripheral T cells were specific for was not determined. After ivuxolimab, expanded clones were on average more numerous among CD8+ T cells than among CD4+ T cells. In the 0.1-3.0 mg/kg groups, partial responders were among the patients with the lowest normalized peripheral clonal expansion, particularly in CD8+ T cells. At doses of 0.1 to 3.0 mg/kg, clonal expansion of both CD4+ and CD8+ blood T cells was observed from baseline to week 6. Low levels of normalized T-cell clonal expansion were also seen in some patients who did not respond.

Points on this clone: Its antigen is unknown. No base-level quality is on record; no much larger clone is a single base apart.

The trial excluded patients who had a history of autoimmune disease or who were on systemic immunosuppression. Peripheral blood for TCR sequencing was collected from all dose cohorts at baseline, on cycle 4 day 1, and on cycle 7 day 1. Samples came from an open-label, multicenter, first-in-human phase I dose-escalation trial of ivuxolimab. Adults with locally advanced or metastatic head and neck squamous cell, hepatocellular, melanoma or renal cell carcinoma were enrolled in the trial. CD4+ and CD8+ T cells were sorted separately from peripheral blood before TCR sequencing. For sequencing of the TCRbeta CDR3 region, genomic DNA was extracted from the sorted cells. The immunoSEQ Assay was used to sequence the TCRbeta CDR3 regions. In TCRdb, the immuneACCESS table is reduced to in-frame sequences with V and J assigned. These tables do not hold every clone; where another copy was compared, an unresolved V gene accounts for under half, and the others remain unexplained. For this sample the table gives some 20,000 clones, of which approximately 70% were detected only once. The ten most abundant clones make up 20% to 25% of the sample.

The starting material was CD4+ or CD8+ T cells sorted from blood, obtained in a trial of the OX40 agonist ivuxolimab. The clonotype originates from an adult with an advanced solid tumor such as melanoma, head and neck, liver or kidney cancer.

The CDR3 reads as follows: CASSSPYNEQFF. The DNA reads TGTGCCAGCAGTTCACCCTACAATGAGCAGTTCTTC. The rearranged chain carries TRBV2 and TRBJ2-1, with no D gene named confidently. From cysteine to phenylalanine, the CDR3 is 12 amino acids long. The read is trimmed to its CDR3 DNA, 36 bases read in frame from base 1. The germline ends are 4 bases apart after V is trimmed by 5 bases and J by 2 bases. CDR1 and CDR2 were assigned from the germline V gene as SNHLY and FYNNEI.